The 2 T cell receptor beta chains below were found in one sample sequenced in a study of CD8+ T cells in alopecia areata. As for treatment: oral pan-JAK inhibitor, 5-10 mg twice daily. Isolated RNA was reverse transcribed into cDNA used as the sequencing template. Assay used: immunoSEQ multiplex PCR; TCRdb lists only in-frame clones, some missing. This table has about 250,000 clones, around three fifths appearing once. Here the sequenced sample was CD4+ T cells sorted from blood, taken around week 53, from a patient treated with tofacitinib. These receptors all stem from a human donor with alopecia areata.

The chain links TRBV2 to TRBJ2-5; 9 bases match TRBD2. There are 15 residues in the CDR3. Trimming took 2 bases from V and 4 from J; bases not matched to a gene: 5. Germline lookup yields CDR1 SNHLY and CDR2 FYNNEI. CDR3 loop: CASSELRGGGETQYF. The CDR3 bases are TGTGCCAGCAGTGAATTGCGGGGGGGCGGAGAGACCCAGTACTTC. The full variable domain, in which reference TRBV2 and TRBJ2-5 provide the parts outside the CDR3, is EPEVTQTPSHQVTQMGQEVILRCVPISNHLYFYWYRQILGQKVEFLVSFYNNEISEKSEIFDDQFSVERPDGSNFTLKIRSTKLEDSAMYFCASSELRGGGETQYFGPGTRLLVL.

The chain uses TRBV29-1 and TRBJ1-1, with TRBD1 matching over 9 bases. The CDR3 has 13 residues. With 6 bases clipped from V and 4 bases from J, the junction kept 6 bases outside the gene matches. Germline V gives CDR1 SQVTM, CDR2 ANQGSEA. The CDR3 coding sequence is TGCAGCGTGCGGACAGGGGACTTCACTGAAGCTTTCTTT. Translating it yields CSVRTGDFTEAFF.